This TCR beta chain was identified in a study of cytomegalovirus exposure and HLA in healthy donors. This clone came up a few times. In germline, CDR1 is GTSNPN, CDR2 SVGIG (reference sequence). The V segment lost 5 bases and the J segment 6 bases; nucleotides outside the gene matches: 9. There are 13 residues in the CDR3. PCR amplification relied on 60 Vbeta primers (plus 13 Jbeta primers). This table comes from immunoSEQ multiplex PCR, and its TCRdb copy is limited to in-frame clones, with some not included. The table includes approximately 150,000 clones, around 77% detected once. The sample was PBMCs. The chain recombines TRBV30 with TRBJ1-2; TRBD1 agrees at 7 bases. The TCR was taken from a woman in her twenties or thirties in good health and CMV-seronegative. The CDR3 DNA reads TGTGCCTGGGAATCCCCTACAGGGGATGGCTACACCTTC. This translates into CAWESPTGDGYTF.